This note documents a single TCR beta chain sequence. Its antigen is not identified. This sample is drawn from a study of cytomegalovirus exposure and HLA in healthy donors. The donors (healthy individuals) were bone marrow donors. Trimming cost V 2 bases and J 0 bases, with 8 bases left between them. Germline CDR1 and CDR2: MNHEY and SVGAGI. This CDR3 is 16 amino acids long. General study points: Analyzed later, association rates of TCRs varied across HLA loci, with DRB1 most and HLA-C fewest. TCR beta V- and J-gene trimming, according to a later analysis, was linked to a missense DCLRE1C variant.

60 Vbeta and 13 Jbeta primers were used in PCR. This table comes from immunoSEQ multiplex PCR, and its TCRdb copy is limited to in-frame clones, with some not included. The listing contains over 60,000 clones. The genes are TRBV6-5 and TRBJ2-6; maybe TRBD1 (6 bases). The clonotype comes from a female donor in good health and CMV-seropositive. The specimen sequenced was PBMCs. CDR3 amino acids: CASSYGGLSGANVLTF. For the CDR3, the DNA is TGTGCCAGCAGTTACGGGGGCCTCTCTGGGGCCAACGTCCTGACTTTC.